This T cell receptor (beta chain) stems from a study of CD8+ T cells in alopecia areata. The wider study: Tofacitinib ran 6 to 18 months, followed by 6 months off drug. The authors scored treated patients' severity by affected scalp percentage.

Regarding the study as a whole: Across lesional scalp, and particularly alopecia totalis/universalis, clonality surpassed that of normal scalp.

The treatment was: oral pan-JAK inhibitor, 5-10 mg twice daily. Both CD4+ and CD8+ T cells were separated by sorting PBMCs. The CDR3 is made up of 13 amino acids. Trimming took 6 bases from V and 2 from J, leaving 9 bases between them. Germline-derived CDR1 and CDR2 are MRHNA and SNTAGT. A word on this clone: The antigen remains undetermined.

Reverse transcription of extracted RNA yielded cDNA, which provided the sequencing template. Assay: immunoSEQ multiplex PCR; the TCRdb copy retains only in-frame clones and omits some. Of under 150,000 clones in the sample, 60% to 65% were seen once. The material was CD4+ T cells sorted from blood, obtained at week 4, from a patient treated with tofacitinib. This chain connects TRBV6-4 to TRBJ2-3; D is unresolved. This receptor was obtained from a human donor with alopecia areata. CDR3 sequence reads: CASSDENTDTQYF. The CDR3 DNA reads as TGTGCCAGCAGCGACGAGAACACAGATACGCAGTATTTT.